This is a list of T cell receptor beta chains from one sample in a study of post-analysis software for immune sequencing data. Via MiXCR, TCRdb re-called the PCR reads, giving one row per CDR3 protein. The sample consists of 600,000 to 750,000 distinct CDR3 sequences, 55% to 60% of them appearing once. Sequenced sample: blood. Receptor source: a girl aged 2 to 10 with multiple sclerosis. The CDR3 runs from the conserved cysteine through the conserved F or W.

v_call cdr3_aa
TRBV5-1 CASRGIAPSTDTQYF
TRBV7-2 CASSLASRLRERSYNEQYF
TRBV4-1 CASRGQAGVGGDTQYF
TRBV7-2 CASSPQPGQGRANEKLFF
TRBV15 CATSRPWTAYSNQPQHF
TRBV7-6 CASSLGDRNSPLHF
TRBV5-1 CASSFSLAGPYNEQFF
TRBV15 CATSRRGQGVINEQFF
TRBV5-5 CASRAPGQGPDTQYF
TRBV4-3 CASSHGVGETQYF
TRBV7-2 CASSLSRDGNQPQHF
TRBV6-5 CASRISGSWTDTQYF
TRBV9 CASSVLGQGVSYNEQFF
TRBV10-3 CAAGGTEPDTQYF
TRBV7-9 CASSSAIYGYTF
TRBV9 CASSAHPRDRGYEQYF
TRBV6-2/TRBV6-3 CASSYSPPDTQYF
TRBV24-1 CATSGKGEGPETQYF
TRBV20-1 CSARRGGDSTGEQFF
TRBV7-2 CASSLVTSGETQYF
TRBV9 CASSATPGLATYEQYF
TRBV20-1 CSARALGFGGSSYEQYF
TRBV7-6 CASSPTPLTASYNEQFF
TRBV4-1 CASSQTKGLNEQFF
TRBV13 CASSSPGTSGNEQYF
TRBV9 CASSVARVSSYNEQFF
TRBV7-9 CVSRPAGNTEAFF
TRBV5-6 CASSLSNSEAFF
TRBV9 CASSARELAGVYKTQYF
TRBV5-1 CASTDSGTSTDTQYF
TRBV10-3 CAISDRNYEQYF
TRBV3-1 CASSSIAGGLSYNEQFF
TRBV29-1 CSVPRRAGGGWATDTQYF
TRBV20-1 CSARRVDSYNEQFF
TRBV29-1 CSAGSGTAFHEQYF
TRBV15 CATSRAGADSPLHF
TRBV20-1 CSARAHWTGGNEQFF
TRBV20-1 CSARDPGLKETQYF
TRBV11-3 CASSLDTGLDQPQHF
TRBV12-3/TRBV12-4 CASTLFDLLANNEQFF
TRBV6-2/TRBV6-3 CASTSGPGEEKLFF
TRBV27 CASSLSPGAFYGYTF
TRBV7-3 CASSFFSDNSDTQYF
TRBV29-1 CSVEGTVRGSRNYGYTF
TRBV7-9 CASSLSRGQNEKLFF
TRBV5-1 CASSLSRGSEQYF
TRBV24-1 CATSDPGQENQPQHF
TRBV4-3 CASSQAGGFSKNIQYF